This T cell receptor beta chain was profiled in a study of blood T cell repertoires in COVID-19. Produced via immunoSEQ multiplex PCR; TCRdb's table is partial and in-frame only. This table holds around 450,000 clones, roughly 85% found once. V lost 1 base and J 5 bases, leaving 9 bases between the germline ends. This CDR3 spans 14 amino acids. CDR1 is SGHTA and CDR2 is FQGNSA in the germline V gene. The receptor's source is a woman under 30 with acute COVID-19. Sequencing input: PBMCs or T cells enriched from blood (not recorded which). The chain carries TRBV7-2 and TRBJ1-3, with D perhaps TRBD1 (6 bases). The CDR3 reads CASSLVGGRNTIYF. The CDR3 DNA is TGTGCCAGCAGCTTAGTAGGGGGAAGAAACACCATATATTTT.